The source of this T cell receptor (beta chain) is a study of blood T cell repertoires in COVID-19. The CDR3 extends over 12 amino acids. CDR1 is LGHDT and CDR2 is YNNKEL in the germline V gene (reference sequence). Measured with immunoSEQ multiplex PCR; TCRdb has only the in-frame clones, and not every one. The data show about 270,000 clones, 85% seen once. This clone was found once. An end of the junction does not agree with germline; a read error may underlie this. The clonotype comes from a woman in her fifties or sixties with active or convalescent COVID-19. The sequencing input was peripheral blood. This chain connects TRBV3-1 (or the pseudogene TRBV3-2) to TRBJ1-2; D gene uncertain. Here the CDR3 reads CASSLPGRGVAF. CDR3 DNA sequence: TGTGCCAGCAGCCTCCCGGGTCGGGGTGTCGCCTTC.